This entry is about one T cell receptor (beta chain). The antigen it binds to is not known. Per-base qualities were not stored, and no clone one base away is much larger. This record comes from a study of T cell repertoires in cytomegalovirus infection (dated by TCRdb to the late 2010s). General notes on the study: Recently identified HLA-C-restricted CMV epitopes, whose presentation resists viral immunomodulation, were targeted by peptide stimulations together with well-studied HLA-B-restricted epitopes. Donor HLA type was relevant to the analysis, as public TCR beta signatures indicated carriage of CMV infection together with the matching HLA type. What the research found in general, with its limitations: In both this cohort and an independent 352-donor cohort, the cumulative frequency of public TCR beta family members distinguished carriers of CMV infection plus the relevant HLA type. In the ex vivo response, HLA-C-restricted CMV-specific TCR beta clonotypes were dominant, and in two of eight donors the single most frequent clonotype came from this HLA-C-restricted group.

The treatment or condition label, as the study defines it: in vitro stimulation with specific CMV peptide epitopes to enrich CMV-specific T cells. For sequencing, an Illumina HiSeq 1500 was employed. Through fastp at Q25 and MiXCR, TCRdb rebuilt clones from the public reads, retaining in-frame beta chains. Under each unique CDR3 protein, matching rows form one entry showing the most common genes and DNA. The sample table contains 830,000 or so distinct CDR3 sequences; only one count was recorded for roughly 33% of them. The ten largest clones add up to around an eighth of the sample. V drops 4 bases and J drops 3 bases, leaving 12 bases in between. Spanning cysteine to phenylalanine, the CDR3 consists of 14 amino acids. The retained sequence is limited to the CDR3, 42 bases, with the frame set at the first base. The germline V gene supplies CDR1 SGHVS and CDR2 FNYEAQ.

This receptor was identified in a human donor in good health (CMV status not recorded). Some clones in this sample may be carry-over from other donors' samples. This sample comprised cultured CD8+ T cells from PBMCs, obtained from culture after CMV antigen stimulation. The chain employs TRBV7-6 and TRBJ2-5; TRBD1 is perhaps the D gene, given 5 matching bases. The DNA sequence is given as TGTGCCAGCAGCTGGTGGGCACAGGAAGAGACCCAGTACTTC. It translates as CASSWWAQEETQYF.